The rows below give T cell receptor beta chains drawn from one sample of a study of monozygotic twins with inflammatory bowel disease. One entry per CDR3 protein, without DNA, is what TCRdb gives after re-calling the 5' RACE reads. In all, the sample yields more than 300,000 distinct CDR3 sequences. Source material: blood. The source is a human donor with ulcerative colitis or Crohn's disease, or a healthy co-twin of an affected twin (not recorded which). Each CDR3 is given with its conserved first and last residue.

TRBV7-3	TRBJ2-3	CASSLSLAGASDTQYF
TRBV20-1	TRBJ2-2	CSAVAGANTGELFF
TRBV30	TRBJ1-1	CAWDLWGSNTEAFF
TRBV4-1	TRBJ2-2	CASSQTGQGRGTGELFF
TRBV5-1	TRBJ2-1	CASSPRLGGDNEQFF
TRBV2	TRBJ2-1	CASLGIRGGYNEQFF
TRBV7-9	TRBJ2-5	CASSFAGTGFSETQYF
TRBV4-1	TRBJ2-7	CASSQPGLTYEQYF
TRBV4-2	TRBJ2-7	CASSQELGQGGYEQYF
TRBV12-3/TRBV12-4	TRBJ1-1	CASSPGGGYTEAFF
TRBV6-1	TRBJ2-1	CASSEARVGMGYNEQFF
TRBV27	TRBJ2-7	CASSLTTPPYEQYF
TRBV19	TRBJ2-7	CASSIGTGISYEQYF
TRBV20-1	TRBJ2-5	CSAALLPGQDQETQYF
TRBV18	TRBJ2-6	CASSARSTTSSGANVLTF
TRBV20-1	TRBJ1-5	CSARVGGLVQPQHF
TRBV6-2/TRBV6-3	TRBJ1-1	CASSYQANTEAFF
TRBV5-1	TRBJ1-2	CASSLTLTGGDGYTF
TRBV4-2	TRBJ1-4	CASSQAPNTEKLFF
TRBV19	TRBJ2-3	CASSLKSGEDTDTQYF
TRBV6-5	TRBJ1-2	CASRYTSNYGYTF
TRBV6-1	TRBJ1-6	CASSLGGARDNSPLHF
TRBV12-5	TRBJ2-5	CASGLPRSDQYF
TRBV29-1	TRBJ2-3	CTSWAGSGGALDTQYF
TRBV18	TRBJ1-2	CASSPPTGVGGYTF
TRBV24-1	TRBJ1-5	CATSDSRQGDQPQHF
TRBV9	TRBJ1-1	CASSSRMGVDTEAFF
TRBV5-1	TRBJ1-4	CASSLEAREKLFF
TRBV9	TRBJ2-7	CANSAYSGPNSYEQYF
TRBV7-2	TRBJ1-6	CASSSQNRGSGSPLHF
TRBV25-1	TRBJ2-7	CASSEGGTQGREQYF
TRBV20-1	TRBJ2-5	CSASSPTLQETQYF
TRBV5-1	TRBJ2-5	CASSREGEETQYF
TRBV19	TRBJ2-1	CASSIGQNPSYNEQFF
TRBV5-5	TRBJ2-7	CASSLVAGNDEQYF
TRBV28	TRBJ1-4	CASSSFAGTGNEKLFF
TRBV12-3/TRBV12-4	TRBJ2-1	CASSLLGNKNEQFF
TRBV7-2	TRBJ2-2	CASRPRYVGELFF
TRBV20-1	TRBJ2-4	CSASPGGGARNIQYF
TRBV18	TRBJ2-5	CASSPPVSPPQETQYF
TRBV5-4	TRBJ1-2	CASSPAGTGGAGYGYTF
TRBV7-6	TRBJ2-3	CASSLVDGNTDTQYF
TRBV7-2	TRBJ2-3	CASSSRDSPSTDTQYF
TRBV5-1	TRBJ2-1	CASSTERLYNEQFF
TRBV3-1	TRBJ2-7	CASSRHRASYEQYF
TRBV12-3/TRBV12-4	TRBJ1-6	CASTYGALRDNSPLHF
TRBV6-6	TRBJ1-6	CASSFTGPGASLHF
TRBV30	TRBJ2-3	CAWGIAVASADTQYF
TRBV28	TRBJ2-5	CASSLNRIQETQYF
TRBV5-4	TRBJ1-3	CASSFAGASGNTIYF
TRBV7-6	TRBJ1-1	CASSLTGGRTEAFF
TRBV4-1	TRBJ1-3	CASSQRDSPPGNTIYF
TRBV5-1	TRBJ1-6	CAEQTRANSPLHF
TRBV7-8	TRBJ2-7	CASSLRSGVYEQYF
TRBV19	TRBJ2-7	CASSITGSSYEQYF
TRBV12-3/TRBV12-4	TRBJ1-2	CASSRGTGYGYTF
TRBV12-3/TRBV12-4	TRBJ2-2	CASSPLGGGSSGELFF
TRBV4-1	TRBJ2-2	CASSHPDISGELFF
TRBV20-1	TRBJ2-2	CSAPADNGELFF